The clone carrying this T cell receptor beta chain turned up a few times. Its matching antigen is unknown. The entry originates in a study of vaccination and CD4 T cells after COVID-19. Study-wide context: The cells in question were stimulated using overlapping spike peptides derived from SARS-CoV-2, HCoV-NL63, HCoV-OC43 and HCoV-229E. Study-wide results and caveats: Convalescent patients displayed a median around 86% of reactive clones emerging only post-vaccination.

CD4+ T cells that had been cultured provided DNA sequenced with the Oncomine TCR Beta short-read assay. Using the QIAamp micro DNA kit, genomic DNA was extracted from the CD4+ T cells that had been cultured. TCRdb reanalysed the PCR reads using MiXCR and keeps one entry per CDR3 protein. In the table there are some 10,000 distinct CDR3 sequences, 40% to 50% of which are singletons. Germline CDR1 SGHTA, CDR2 FQGNSA. V was clipped by 0 bases and J by 4 bases, with 6 bases between them. This CDR3 region has 13 residues. Treatment meaning: approximately 11-day PBMC culture with coronavirus spike peptide pools or control peptides (ViraFEST assay).

This clonotype originated in a human donor who had recovered from COVID-19. The chain combines TRBV7-2 with TRBJ1-1, with D unclear. Input material: CD4+ T cells from blood, cultured in vitro. CDR3 in DNA: TGTGCCAGCAGCTTAGCGTCAGGCACTGAAGCTTTCTTT. Its protein product is CASSLASGTEAFF.